These 10 T cell receptor beta chains originate from one sample sequenced in a study of cytomegalovirus exposure and HLA in healthy donors. PCR was performed using 60 Vbeta and 13 Jbeta primers. Sequencing used immunoSEQ multiplex PCR; TCRdb keeps in-frame clones, though not all of them. Among 100,000 to 150,000 clones listed, roughly 75% were seen once. The sample comprised PBMCs. The source of these receptors is a woman in her 50s in good health and CMV-seronegative.

This clone was picked up one time. The CDR3 DNA follows: TGTGCCAGCAGTTTGCAGGGGAGGGGCACCGGGGAGCTGTTTTTT. The encoded protein is CASSLQGRGTGELFF. The chain recombines TRBV27 with TRBJ2-2; maybe TRBD2 (7 bases). With 3 bases removed from V and 4 bases from J, the gap between germline ends came to 12 bases. This CDR3 has 15 amino acids. Germline CDR1 reads MNHEY; CDR2 reads SMNVEV (reference sequence).

The chain combines TRBV7-2 with TRBJ2-3; D is undetermined. V was shortened by 5 bases and J by 0 bases, with 9 bases between the two germline ends. The CDR3 consists of 14 residues. Germline V gene lookup returns CDR1 SGHTA and CDR2 FQGNSA. CDR3 in DNA: TGTGCCAGCAGCCGATCAACTAGCACAGATACGCAGTATTTT. As protein: CASSRSTSTDTQYF.

The J gene is TRBJ2-6, the V gene TRBV10-3, with 9 bases fitting TRBD2. The CDR3 is 17 residues long. V was clipped by 4 bases and J by 0 bases; unmatched bases: 4. The germline CDR1 and CDR2 sequences are ENHRY and SYGVKD. For the CDR3, the DNA is TGTGCCATCAGTGGTGGTAGCGGGAGCTCTGGGGCCAACGTCCTGACTTTC. This sequence encodes CAISGGSGSSGANVLTF.

The chain uses TRBV5-4 and TRBJ2-1, with 8 nucleotides matching TRBD2. This CDR3 has 16 residues. With V trimmed by 0 bases and J by 3 bases, 5 bases remained unmatched. Germline-derived CDR1 and CDR2 are SGHNT and YYREEE (reference sequence). The CDR3 loop is CASSLGGLVDYNEQFF. In DNA, the CDR3 is TGTGCCAGCAGCTTGGGGGGACTAGTGGACTACAATGAGCAGTTCTTC.

Written as DNA, the CDR3 is TGTGCCAGCAGCTTGGGAGTTGCAACTAATGAAAAACTGTTTTTT. Encoded protein: CASSLGVATNEKLFF. The chain uses TRBV5-8 and TRBJ1-4, with no clear D. V was shortened by 0 bases and J by 0 bases, with 6 bases between the two germline ends. CDR3 length: 15 residues. The germline V gene has CDR1 SGHTS and CDR2 YDEGEE.

The chain has TRBV5-8 and TRBJ1-2; D remains unclear. Germline loops: CDR1 SGHTS, CDR2 YDEGEE. The CDR3 totals 14 residues. Trimming took off 0 bases at V and 7 bases at J, with 13 bases between the two ends. CDR3 residues: CASSLGLGVSGYTF. As DNA, the CDR3 is TGTGCCAGCAGCTTGGGGTTGGGAGTCAGTGGCTACACCTTC.

The genes are TRBV5-1 and TRBJ1-4; 8 nucleotides match TRBD1. The V gene's germline CDR1 is SGHRS and CDR2 YFSETQ. This CDR3 contains 15 residues. V shed 4 bases, J shed 8 bases, and the junction held 10 bases outside the gene matches. The DNA for the CDR3 is TGCGCCAGCAGCGTCCTGACAGGGGATGAAGAAAAACTGTTTTTT. Translated: CASSVLTGDEEKLFF.

This chain uses TRBV4-1 with TRBJ2-7; 7 nucleotides agree with TRBD2. CDR1 MGHRA and CDR2 YSYEKL come from the germline V gene. This CDR3 is built from 16 residues. Trimming cost V 4 bases and J 3 bases; bases outside gene matches: 12. This CDR3 reads CASSRSRLAGLYEQYF. The CDR3 DNA is TGCGCCAGCAGCCGATCCCGACTAGCTGGTCTCTACGAGCAGTACTTC.

The V and J genes are TRBV4-3 and TRBJ2-2; D may be TRBD2 (5 bases). Germline V CDR1 and CDR2: LGHNA, YSLEER. Trimming stripped 6 bases from V and 7 bases from J, with 15 bases between. The CDR3 totals 14 residues. The CDR3 region is CASSRFPGDGELFF. For the CDR3, the DNA is TGCGCCAGCAGTCGATTCCCCGGGGACGGGGAGCTGTTTTTT.

As to this clone: Sequence at one end of the junction differs from germline and may be a read error. The V gene is TRBV6-5, the J gene TRBJ1-4; D not resolved. This CDR3 contains 13 residues. Germline V gene lookup returns CDR1 MNHEY and CDR2 SVGAGI. CDR3 in amino acids: CASSYSRSERLFF. As DNA, the CDR3 is TGTGCCAGCAGTTACTCGAGGAGTGAAAGACTGTTTTTT.